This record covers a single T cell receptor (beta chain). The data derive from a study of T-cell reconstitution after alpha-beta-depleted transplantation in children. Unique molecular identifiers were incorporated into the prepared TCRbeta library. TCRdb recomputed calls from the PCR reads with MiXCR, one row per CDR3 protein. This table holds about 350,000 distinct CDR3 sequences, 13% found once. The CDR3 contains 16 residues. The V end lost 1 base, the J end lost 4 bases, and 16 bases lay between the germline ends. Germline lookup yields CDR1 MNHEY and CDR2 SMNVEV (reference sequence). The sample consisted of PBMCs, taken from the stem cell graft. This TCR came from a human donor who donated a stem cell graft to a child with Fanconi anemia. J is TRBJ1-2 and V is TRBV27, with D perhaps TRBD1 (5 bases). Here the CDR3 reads CASSLWGNPSGYGYTF. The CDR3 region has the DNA TGTGCCAGCAGTTTATGGGGCAACCCGTCCGGCTATGGCTACACCTTC.